This entry describes one TCR beta chain. What it binds is not known. These data are taken from a study of shared clonotypes between healthy human individuals. Only in-frame clones appear in the TCRdb table, and some are missing; sequencing was by immunoSEQ multiplex PCR. Here the sample spans some 2,500,000 clones, under 95% being singletons. Notes on the study in general: Deeper or shallower sequencing was expected to change how clonotypes are shared among donors.

The TCR comes from a young man in good health. Some clones in this sample may be carry-over from other donors' samples. Sequencing input: naive CD4+ T cells from PBMCs. Stated subset: CD45RA+ positively selected.

As DNA, the CDR3 is TGCAGCGTGCCAACCGACTTAGGCCTAGCGGGGCCGCATACGCAGTATTTT. Protein product: CSVPTDLGLAGPHTQYF. The chain recombines TRBV29-1 with TRBJ2-3; 9 bases are shared with TRBD2. J gave up 7 bases and V 6 bases, and 20 bases lay outside the gene matches. CDR1 and CDR2 from the germline V gene are SQVTM and ANQGSEA. The CDR3 is made up of 17 amino acids.